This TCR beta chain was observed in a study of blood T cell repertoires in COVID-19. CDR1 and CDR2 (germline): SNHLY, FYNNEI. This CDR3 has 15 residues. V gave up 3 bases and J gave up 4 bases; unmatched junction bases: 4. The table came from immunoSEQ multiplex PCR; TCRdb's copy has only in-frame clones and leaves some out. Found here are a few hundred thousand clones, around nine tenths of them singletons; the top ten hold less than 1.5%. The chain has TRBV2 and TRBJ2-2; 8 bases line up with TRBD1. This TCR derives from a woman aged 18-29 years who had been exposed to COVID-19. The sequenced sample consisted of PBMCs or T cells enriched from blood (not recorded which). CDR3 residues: CASSELGQGTGELFF. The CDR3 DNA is TGTGCCAGCAGTGAGCTCGGACAGGGCACCGGGGAGCTGTTTTTT.